One sample yielded the 26 T cell receptor beta chains listed below, sequenced in a study of breast tumors, draining lymph nodes, adjacent tissues. MiXCR was run by TCRdb on the multiplex PCR reads, yielding one entry per CDR3 protein. The sample lists approximately 90,000 distinct CDR3 sequences, around 28% occurring once. Breast cancer patients provided tissue from their axillary draining lymph nodes. Sequenced input: axillary lymph node tissue. The source is a female donor with breast cancer. Some clones in this sample may be carry-over from other donors' samples.

Ten or more counts support this clonotype. This may arise from a read error, as a much more abundant clone is one base away. No conserved phenylalanine or tryptophan is present at the end of the CDR3, so a read error is the likely explanation. V usage is TRBV20-1 and J usage is TRBJ2-7, with 7 bases lining up with TRBD1. The CDR3 is made up of 13 amino acids. Looked up from germline, CDR1 is DFQATT and CDR2 is SNEGSKA (reference sequence). V shed 5 bases, J shed 1 base, and the junction held 5 bases outside the gene matches. The CDR3 here is CSAPRTGSYEQYL. In DNA form, the CDR3 reads TGCAGTGCTCCGAGGACAGGATCCTACGAGCAGTACCTC.

This clonotype was counted only a few times. The V call is TRBV5-4, the J call TRBJ2-7, with 7 bases aligning to TRBD2. This CDR3 region has 14 residues. The ends lost 4 bases at V and 4 bases at J; junction bases unmatched: 8. Germline CDR1 SGHNT, CDR2 YYREEE (reference sequence). The CDR3 DNA is TGTGCCAGCAGCCGGGGGACTACTTCATACGAGCAGTACTTC. Amino acid sequence: CASSRGTTSYEQYF.

On this clonotype itself: The conserved closing phenylalanine or tryptophan is absent in this CDR3, likely reflecting a read error. J is TRBJ1-1 and V is TRBV25-1; TRBD1 might be the D (5 bases). The CDR3 contains 13 residues. Germline lookup yields CDR1 MGHDK and CDR2 SYGVNS. V lost 5 bases to trimming and J lost 3 bases, with 10 bases between them. The DNA for the CDR3 is TGTGCCAGCAGTAGAGGGGCAGACACTGAAGCTTTCCTT. Translation: CASSRGADTEAFL.

At least ten counts were recorded for this clonotype. The rearrangement uses TRBV3-1 and TRBJ1-4, with D uncertain. The CDR3 loop spans 13 amino acids. The germline CDR1 and CDR2 sequences are LGHDT and YNNKEL (reference sequence). Trimming removed 4 bases at V and 0 bases at J, with 3 bases between. In DNA form, the CDR3 reads TGTGCCAGCAGCCCAGCAACTAATGAAAAACTGTTTTTT. Translation gives CASSPATNEKLFF.

V is TRBV27 and J is TRBJ2-4; 8 bases fit TRBD2. V dropped 8 bases and J dropped 9; count of bases not matched to a gene: 24. The CDR3 has 18 amino acids. Germline CDR1 is MNHEY and CDR2 is SMNVEV (reference sequence). The CDR3 DNA is TGTGCCAGCGCAGTTTCTTTCCCCCCCGGACTAGCCGCTGTCATTCAGTACTTC. This encodes CASAVSFPPGLAAVIQYF.

This clonotype was detected many times. The genes are TRBV20-1 and TRBJ2-2; a weak D match, TRBD1 (6 bases). This CDR3 has 18 amino acids. V was cut by 1 base and J by 0 bases, with 18 bases left in between. CDR1 and CDR2 from the germline V gene are DFQATT and SNEGSKA (reference sequence). The CDR3 reads CSARAYWGHSSNTGELFF. The CDR3 nucleotides are TGCAGTGCTAGAGCCTACTGGGGACACAGCTCGAACACCGGGGAGCTGTTTTTT.

This clonotype appeared many times. The chain employs TRBV7-2 and TRBJ2-4; 8 bases are a match to TRBD1. The V gene end was trimmed by 0 bases and the J gene end by 6 bases; junction bases not matched to a gene: 4. Germline CDR1 SGHTA, CDR2 FQGNSA. The CDR3 runs to 15 residues. CDR3 in amino acids: CASSLATGVRNIQYF. The CDR3 DNA reads TGTGCCAGCAGCTTAGCGACAGGGGTTAGAAACATTCAGTACTTC.

This clonotype was counted at least ten times. The gene calls are TRBV7-9 and TRBJ1-4; no clear D. The V gene's germline CDR1 is SEHNR and CDR2 FQNEAQ (reference sequence). Trimming left V 1 base short and J 6 bases short, with 6 bases between. The CDR3 is 13 residues long. DNA of the CDR3: TGTGCCAGCAGCTTAGGGGGAGATGAAAAACTGTTTTTT. Its translation: CASSLGGDEKLFF.

In this sample, this clonotype turned up many times. This chain links TRBV7-9 with TRBJ2-3; D possibly corresponds to TRBD2 (5 bases). Trimming pared 4 bases from V and 1 base from J, leaving 18 bases between. The germline V gene has CDR1 SEHNR and CDR2 FQNEAQ (reference sequence). CDR3 length: 17 residues. This chain's CDR3 is CASSSGTGLFGTDTQYF. In DNA form, the CDR3 reads TGTGCCAGCAGCTCAGGAACCGGACTCTTCGGCACAGATACGCAGTATTTT.

Notes on this clonotype: A much larger clone differs from this one at a single base, so this may be a read error. V and J are TRBV20-1 and TRBJ1-6, with D unclear. Germline CDR1 DFQATT, CDR2 SNEGSKA (reference sequence). The CDR3 covers 12 residues. CDR3 bases: TGCAGTGCGAGACGGTCTTATTCACCCCCCCACTTT. This codes for CSARRSYSPPHF.

This chain connects TRBV24-1 to TRBJ2-1; TRBD2 matches at 14 bases. This CDR3 region has 17 residues. The trim removed 1 base at V and 8 bases at J, leaving 6 bases unmatched. The germline CDR1 and CDR2 sequences are KGHDR and SFDVKD. This CDR3 reads CATSDFRTSGRRDEQFF. In nucleotides, the CDR3 is TGTGCCACCAGTGATTTCCGGACTAGCGGGAGGAGGGATGAGCAGTTCTTC.

This clonotype was found a few times. It may be a read error: a sequence one base away is much more abundant. The rearrangement uses TRBV6-2 or TRBV6-3 and TRBJ1-2; D is uncertain. This CDR3 spans 14 amino acids. Germline CDR1 MNHEY, CDR2 SVGEGT. V was shortened by 5 bases and J by 4 bases, with 14 bases between the two germline ends. The CDR3 region is CASSHDETAYGYTF. The DNA of the CDR3 is TGTGCCAGCAGTCACGACGAGACTGCCTATGGCTACACCTTC.

There are many counts of this clonotype. The V gene is TRBV28, the J gene TRBJ2-7, with TRBD2 matching over 9 bases. Germline lookup yields CDR1 MDHEN and CDR2 SYDVKM. CDR3 length: 15 residues. V shed 1 base and J 4 bases; nucleotides not matched to a gene: 5. CDR3 residues: CASSLFGSGRYEQYF. CDR3 sequence (DNA): TGTGCCAGCAGTTTATTTGGTAGCGGGAGATACGAGCAGTACTTC.

The rearrangement links TRBV6-1 to TRBJ2-5, with a tentative D call TRBD1 (6 bases). Trimming shortened V by 11 bases and J by 5 bases, and 18 bases separated the two germline ends. This CDR3 is built from 13 residues. Per the germline V gene, CDR1 is MNHNS and CDR2 is SASEGT. As DNA, the CDR3 is TGTGCCGGCTATACAGGGCCCGGGGAGACCCAGTACTTC. Its translation: CAGYTGPGETQYF.

In DNA form, the CDR3 reads TGTGCCAGTCGGCTTTCGGGGGGTACTTCCTACGAGCAGTACTTC. It yields the protein CASRLSGGTSYEQYF. V is TRBV6-1 and J is TRBJ2-7, with 7 bases identical to TRBD2. The CDR3 is 15 amino acids. The germline gives CDR1 MNHNS, CDR2 SASEGT. Losses at the gene ends were 9 bases for V and 1 base for J; bases not matched to a gene: 12.

The chain has TRBV29-1 and TRBJ2-5; no firm D call. V shed 8 bases and J shed 1 base, with 14 bases lying between them. CDR1 SQVTM and CDR2 ANQGSEA come from the germline V gene. The CDR3 consists of 13 residues. The CDR3, as DNA: TGCAGCCTCCGGGTCGGTAGCCAAGAGACCCAGTACTTC. Encoded protein: CSLRVGSQETQYF. Full variable domain (rest looked up from reference TRBV29-1 and TRBJ2-5): SAVISQKPSRDICQRGTSLTIQCQVDSQVTMMFWYRQQPGQSLTLIATANQGSEATYESGFVIDKFPISRPNLTFSTLTVSNMSPEDSSIYLCSLRVGSQETQYFGPGTRLLVL.

This clonotype appeared many times. This chain joins TRBV7-2 and TRBJ1-2; D might be TRBD1 (6 bases). V lost 5 bases and J 3 bases, leaving 13 bases between the germline ends. The CDR3 length is 14 residues. Per germline, CDR1 SGHTA and CDR2 FQGNSA. CDR3 coding DNA: TGTGCCAGCAGCCCCCAGAGGGGGGACTATGGCTACACCTTC. Its translation: CASSPQRGDYGYTF.

At least ten counts were recorded for this clonotype. CDR3 nucleotides: TGTGCCAGCAGAGCGGGACTAGCGGGACCTGCTAGCACAGATACGCAGTATTTT. Translated: CASRAGLAGPASTDTQYF. The chain links TRBV6-5 to TRBJ2-3; 13 nucleotides agree with TRBD2. CDR1 and CDR2 (germline): MNHEY, SVGAGI. CDR3 length: 18 amino acids. V gave up 6 bases and J gave up 0 bases; unmatched junction bases: 9.

The sample holds many counts of this clonotype. This sequence may be a read error, since a much larger clone differs from it by one base. The chain recombines TRBV20-1 with TRBJ2-5; 11 nucleotides match TRBD2. J lost 5 bases, V lost 1 base, and 9 bases had no gene match. Germline CDR1 and CDR2: DFQATT and SNEGSKA (reference sequence). This CDR3 region has 16 residues. The CDR3: CSARVLAGDPMETQYF. The CDR3 DNA sequence: TGCAGTGCTAGAGTACTAGCGGGAGATCCAATGGAGACCCAGTACTTC.

Many counts were recorded for this clonotype. The chain has TRBV20-1 and TRBJ2-3, with TRBD1 matching 8 bases. CDR1 and CDR2 from the germline V gene are DFQATT and SNEGSKA (reference sequence). The V segment lost 5 bases and the J segment 2 bases; nucleotides outside the gene matches: 6. The CDR3 length is 14 residues. CDR3 sequence reads: CSAYPGQATDTQYF. The DNA for the CDR3 is TGCAGTGCTTATCCGGGACAGGCCACAGATACGCAGTATTTT.

Concerning this clonotype: A read error may be the cause here, since a much bigger clone is one base away. The V call is TRBV9, the J call TRBJ2-1; 7 bases align to TRBD2. Germline lookup yields CDR1 SGDLS and CDR2 YYNGEE. The CDR3 has 15 amino acids. CDR3 protein: CASSSSGTTYNEPFF. The CDR3 coding sequence is TGTGCCAGCAGCTCCTCCGGGACTACCTACAATGAGCCGTTCTTC. Filled out from reference TRBV9 and TRBJ2-1, the complete variable domain reads DSGVTQTPKHLITATGQRVTLRCSPRSGDLSVYWYQQSLDQGLQFLIQYYNGEERAKGNILERFSAQQFPDLHSELNLSSLELGDSALYFCASSSSGTTYNEPFFGPGTRLTVL.

This clonotype was seen repeatedly, ten times or more. The rearrangement links TRBV19 to TRBJ1-2; possibly TRBD1 for D (6 bases). Germline V gives CDR1 LNHDA, CDR2 SQIVND (reference sequence). V gave up 5 bases and J gave up 1 base, with 11 bases separating them. This CDR3 has 14 residues. This chain's CDR3 is CASSLQGNNYGYTF. Written as DNA, the CDR3 is TGTGCCAGTAGTTTACAGGGCAATAACTATGGCTACACCTTC.

This clonotype showed up many times. The V and J genes are TRBV9 and TRBJ2-5, with 14 bases fitting TRBD2. Trimming cost V 0 bases and J 4 bases; bases outside gene matches: 5. The CDR3 has 17 residues. From germline, CDR1 is SGDLS and CDR2 YYNGEE. The chain's CDR3 is CASSVAPTSGRGETQYF. In DNA form, the CDR3 reads TGTGCCAGCAGCGTAGCTCCGACTAGCGGGAGGGGAGAGACCCAGTACTTC.

This clonotype was seen ten or more times. J is TRBJ2-1 and V is TRBV11-2; TRBD1 matches at 9 bases. The CDR3 covers 16 residues. The V gene's germline CDR1 is SGHAT and CDR2 FQNNGV. Germline trimming cut 2 bases from V and 5 bases from J; bases unmatched to any gene: 7. The CDR3 nucleotides are TGTGCCAGCAGCTTACGAACAGGGGGCCCCCACAATGAGCAGTTCTTC. Translation: CASSLRTGGPHNEQFF.

The table lists this clonotype with many counts. The chain couples TRBV30 to TRBJ1-2; D ambiguous. The germline V gene encodes CDR1 GTSNPN and CDR2 SVGIG (reference sequence). CDR3 length: 11 amino acids. The ends were cut back, 5 bases at V and 0 bases at J, with 4 bases in the middle. CDR3 bases: TGTGCCTGGGGGACTAACTATGGCTACACCTTC. It is translated as CAWGTNYGYTF.

This clonotype was counted at least ten times. The chain recombines TRBV6-6 with TRBJ2-7, with 11 bases that match TRBD1. After removal of 4 bases from V and 3 bases from J, the junction contained 2 bases not matched to a gene. This CDR3 has 14 amino acids. Germline loops: CDR1 MNHNY, CDR2 SVGAGI (reference sequence). This CDR3 reads CASSLGQGGYEQYF. CDR3 coding DNA: TGTGCCAGCAGTTTGGGACAGGGGGGCTACGAGCAGTACTTC.